The entry that follows covers one T cell receptor (beta chain) sequence. The CDR3 loop spans 18 amino acids. The V gene end was trimmed by 4 bases and the J gene end by 0 bases; junction bases not matched to a gene: 12. Germline CDR1 reads SGHRS; CDR2 reads YFSETQ. The sort gate was single viable CD3+CD4+CD8-CD45RO+ cells for memory CD4+ T cells. Positive selection with CD4 microbeads enriched total CD4+ T cells. This entry is derived from a study of memory CD4+ T cells and cytomegalovirus serostatus. About the study: Healthy Belgian adult donors included about nine CMV-positive and 24 CMV-negative people.

Generated by immunoSEQ multiplex PCR, the TCRdb table keeps only in-frame clones and is missing some. The sample carries 50,000 to 55,000 clones, 75% to 85% recorded once. Sequencing was carried out using memory CD4+ T cells from blood. This receptor was obtained from an adult in good health and CMV-seronegative. The gene calls are TRBV5-1 and TRBJ2-2; 7 bases align to TRBD1. The CDR3 loop reads CASSPTWAGGTNTGELFF. The CDR3 DNA is TGCGCCAGCAGCCCGACCTGGGCAGGGGGTACGAACACCGGGGAGCTGTTTTTT.